This T cell receptor (beta chain) appears in the sequencing data of a study of T cells after yellow fever vaccination. This clonotype was detected only a few times. For TCR, cDNA came from 5'RACE template switching, which added a universal primer site and UMIs. TCRdb called the 5' RACE reads again in MiXCR, with one record for every CDR3 protein. The table shows fewer than 350,000 distinct CDR3 sequences, with around 4% occurring only once. The clonotype comes from a man aged 18 to 30 who received the YFV17D yellow fever vaccine. The source was PBMCs, collected on the day of the yellow fever booster vaccination.

This CDR3 is CASRTAGEYEQYF. The CDR3 DNA follows: TGTGCCAGCAGGACGGCTGGCGAATACGAGCAGTACTTC. The V and J genes are TRBV5-5 and TRBJ2-7, with D unresolved. The CDR3 spans 13 residues. The germline V gene has CDR1 SGHKS and CDR2 YYEKEE (reference sequence). The V end was cut by 5 bases, the J end by 4 bases, with 13 bases between.